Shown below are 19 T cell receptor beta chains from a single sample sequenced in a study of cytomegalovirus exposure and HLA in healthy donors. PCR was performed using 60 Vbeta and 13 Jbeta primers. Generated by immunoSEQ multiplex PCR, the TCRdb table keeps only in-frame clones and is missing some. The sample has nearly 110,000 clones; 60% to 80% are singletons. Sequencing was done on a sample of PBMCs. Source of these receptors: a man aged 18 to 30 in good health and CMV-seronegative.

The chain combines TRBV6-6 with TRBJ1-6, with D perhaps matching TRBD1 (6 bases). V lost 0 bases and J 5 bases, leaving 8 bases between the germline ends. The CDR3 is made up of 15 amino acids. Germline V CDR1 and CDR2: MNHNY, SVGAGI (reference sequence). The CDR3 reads CASSYSRGNNSPLHF. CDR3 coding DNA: TGTGCCAGCAGTTACTCCAGGGGTAATAATTCACCCCTCCACTTT.

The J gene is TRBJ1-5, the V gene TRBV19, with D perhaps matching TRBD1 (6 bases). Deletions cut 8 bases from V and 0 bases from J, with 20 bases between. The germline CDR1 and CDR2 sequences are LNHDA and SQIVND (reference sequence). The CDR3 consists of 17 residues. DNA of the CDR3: TGTGCCAGTTACCGGGACATCGGAAAAAATAGCAATCAGCCCCAGCATTTT. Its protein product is CASYRDIGKNSNQPQHF.

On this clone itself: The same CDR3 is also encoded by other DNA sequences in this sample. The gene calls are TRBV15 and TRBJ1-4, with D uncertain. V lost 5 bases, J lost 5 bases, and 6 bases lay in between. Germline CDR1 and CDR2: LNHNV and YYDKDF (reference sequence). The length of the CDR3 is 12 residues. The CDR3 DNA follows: TGTGCCACCAGCGGCCCAAATGAAAAACTGTTTTTT. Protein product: CATSGPNEKLFF.

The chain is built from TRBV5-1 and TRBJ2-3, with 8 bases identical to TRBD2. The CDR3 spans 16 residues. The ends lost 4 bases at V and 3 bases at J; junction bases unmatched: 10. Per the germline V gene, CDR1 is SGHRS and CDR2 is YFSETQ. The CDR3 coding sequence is TGCGCCAGCAGCCCCCGGGTGGTAGCGGGGACAGATACGCAGTATTTT. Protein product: CASSPRVVAGTDTQYF.

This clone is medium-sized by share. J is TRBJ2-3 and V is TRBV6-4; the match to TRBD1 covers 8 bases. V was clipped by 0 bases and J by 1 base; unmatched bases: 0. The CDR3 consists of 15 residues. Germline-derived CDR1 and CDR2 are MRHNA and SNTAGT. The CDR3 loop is CASSDSGQGTDTQYF. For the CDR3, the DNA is TGTGCCAGCAGTGACTCGGGACAGGGCACAGATACGCAGTATTTT.

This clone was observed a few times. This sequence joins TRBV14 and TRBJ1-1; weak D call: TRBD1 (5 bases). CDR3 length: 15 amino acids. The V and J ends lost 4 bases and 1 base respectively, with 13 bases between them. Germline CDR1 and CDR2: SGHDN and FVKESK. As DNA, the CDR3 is TGTGCCAGCAGCCCGGCTGCGGGGGGGAACACTGAAGCTTTCTTT. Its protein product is CASSPAAGGNTEAFF.

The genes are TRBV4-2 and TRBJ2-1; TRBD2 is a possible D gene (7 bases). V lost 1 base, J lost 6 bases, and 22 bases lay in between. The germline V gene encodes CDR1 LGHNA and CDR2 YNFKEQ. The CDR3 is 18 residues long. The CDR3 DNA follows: TGTGCCAGCAGCCAAGTTGCGGGCGGGGGCCTCACCCTCAATGAGCAGTTCTTC. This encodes CASSQVAGGGLTLNEQFF.

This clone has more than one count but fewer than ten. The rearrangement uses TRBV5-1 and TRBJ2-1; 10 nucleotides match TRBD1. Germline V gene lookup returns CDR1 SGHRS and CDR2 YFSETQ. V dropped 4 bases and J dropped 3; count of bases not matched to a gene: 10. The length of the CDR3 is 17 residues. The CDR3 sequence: CASSPIPGTGDYNEQFF. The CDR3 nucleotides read TGCGCCAGCAGCCCCATACCCGGGACAGGGGACTACAATGAGCAGTTCTTC.

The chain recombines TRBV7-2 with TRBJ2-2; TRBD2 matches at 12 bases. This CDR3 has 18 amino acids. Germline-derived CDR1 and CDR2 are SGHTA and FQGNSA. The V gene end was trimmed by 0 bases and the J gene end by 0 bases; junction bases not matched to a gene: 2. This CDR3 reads CASSLAASGGANTGELFF. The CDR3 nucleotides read TGTGCCAGCAGCTTAGCTGCTAGCGGGGGGGCGAACACCGGGGAGCTGTTTTTT.

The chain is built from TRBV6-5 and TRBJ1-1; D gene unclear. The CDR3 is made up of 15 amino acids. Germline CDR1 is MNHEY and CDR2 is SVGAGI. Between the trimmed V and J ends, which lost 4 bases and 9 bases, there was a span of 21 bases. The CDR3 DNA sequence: TGTGCCAGCAGTTCCCCCCGAGGGCATCCACGGAAAGCTTTCTTT. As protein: CASSSPRGHPRKAFF.

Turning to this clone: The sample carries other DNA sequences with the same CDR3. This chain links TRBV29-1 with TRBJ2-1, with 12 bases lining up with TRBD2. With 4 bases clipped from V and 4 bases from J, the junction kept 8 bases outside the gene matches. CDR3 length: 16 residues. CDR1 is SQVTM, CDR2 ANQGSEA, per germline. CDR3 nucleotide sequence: TGCAGCGTTGGAATGGGACTAGCGGGTCCATACAATGAGCAGTTCTTC. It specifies CSVGMGLAGPYNEQFF.

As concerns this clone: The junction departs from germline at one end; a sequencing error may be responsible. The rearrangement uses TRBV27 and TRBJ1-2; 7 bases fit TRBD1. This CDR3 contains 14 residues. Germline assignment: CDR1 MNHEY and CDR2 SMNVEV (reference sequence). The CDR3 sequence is CASSFSGTEYGYPF. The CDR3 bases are TGTGCCAGCAGTTTCTCGGGGACAGAGTATGGCTACCCCTTC.

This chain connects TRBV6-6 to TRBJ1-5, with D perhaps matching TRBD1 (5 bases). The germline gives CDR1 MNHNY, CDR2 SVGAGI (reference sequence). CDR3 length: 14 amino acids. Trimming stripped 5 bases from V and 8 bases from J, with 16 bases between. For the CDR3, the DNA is TGTGCCAGCAGTCCTAGGGGATCATCGGAGCCCCAGCATTTT. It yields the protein CASSPRGSSEPQHF.

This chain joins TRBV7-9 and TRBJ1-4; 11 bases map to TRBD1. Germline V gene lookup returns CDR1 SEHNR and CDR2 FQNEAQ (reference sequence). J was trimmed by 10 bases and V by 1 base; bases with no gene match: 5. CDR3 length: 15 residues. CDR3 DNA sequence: TGTGCCAGCAGCTTAGAAGGGACAGGGGGGCGAAAACTGTTTTTT. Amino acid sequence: CASSLEGTGGRKLFF.

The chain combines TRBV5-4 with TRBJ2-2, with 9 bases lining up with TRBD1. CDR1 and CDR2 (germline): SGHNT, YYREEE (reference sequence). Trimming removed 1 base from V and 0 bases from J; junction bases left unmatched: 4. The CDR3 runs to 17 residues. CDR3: CASSLSRQGANTGELFF. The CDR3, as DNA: TGTGCCAGCAGCTTGAGCCGACAGGGGGCGAACACCGGGGAGCTGTTTTTT.

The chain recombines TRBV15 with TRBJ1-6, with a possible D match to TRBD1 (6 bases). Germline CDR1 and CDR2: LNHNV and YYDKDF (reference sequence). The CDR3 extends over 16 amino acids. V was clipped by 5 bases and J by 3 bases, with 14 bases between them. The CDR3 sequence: CATSDLGQHYNSPLHF. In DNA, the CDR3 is TGTGCCACCAGCGACCTAGGACAGCACTATAATTCACCCCTCCACTTT.

The chain's CDR3 is CASKLVGSGANVLTF. CDR3 DNA: TGTGCCAGCAAGTTGGTCGGCTCTGGGGCCAACGTCCTGACTTTC. The V and J genes are TRBV2 and TRBJ2-6; D not resolved. CDR1 and CDR2 (germline): SNHLY, FYNNEI. V dropped 7 bases and J dropped 0 bases, with 10 bases sitting between them. The CDR3 consists of 15 residues.

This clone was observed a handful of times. In DNA, the CDR3 is TGTGCCAGCAGCTCGGGACAGTTAACGAGGGGGCAGTTCTTC. Its translation is CASSSGQLTRGQFF. This rearrangement joins TRBV7-2 to TRBJ2-1; 7 bases match TRBD1. CDR3 length: 14 amino acids. Trimming at V came to 4 bases and at J to 12 bases, leaving 12 bases not matched to a gene. Germline-derived CDR1 and CDR2 are SGHTA and FQGNSA.

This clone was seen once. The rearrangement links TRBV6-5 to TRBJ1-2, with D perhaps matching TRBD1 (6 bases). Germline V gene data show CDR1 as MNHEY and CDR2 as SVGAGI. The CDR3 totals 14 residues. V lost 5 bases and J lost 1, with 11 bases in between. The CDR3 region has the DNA TGTGCCAGCAGTCCCCCGGACAGTAACTATGGCTACACCTTC. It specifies CASSPPDSNYGYTF.